What follows describes a single T cell receptor (beta chain). The study drew participants aged roughly 18 to 95 years from approximately 25 US areas. The sample belongs to a study of blood T cell repertoires in COVID-19. On the study more broadly: The analysed material was cDNA or gDNA that came from T cells, B-cell-depleted T cells, or PBMCs.

In the original analysis: Amplification of reference gene primers provided the estimated nucleated cell counts. Produced via immunoSEQ multiplex PCR; TCRdb's table is partial and in-frame only. V and J calls and clone size follow that table, whereas D and trimming were derived from the DNA. The sample consists of approximately 240,000 clones, roughly 87% of them appearing once. This CDR3 has 14 residues. J was trimmed by 5 bases and V by 7 bases; bases with no gene match: 7. Germline V lookup: CDR1 WSHSY, CDR2 SAAADI. This sequence joins TRBV10-2 and TRBJ2-2, with TRBD2 matching over 7 bases. Sequencing was carried out using PBMCs or T cells enriched from blood (not recorded which). This clonotype was obtained from a woman aged 25-40 years with acute COVID-19. This chain's CDR3 is CASMIGGGTGELFF. The CDR3 bases are TGCGCCAGCATGATTGGGGGAGGGACCGGGGAGCTGTTTTTT.